These T cell receptor beta chains were read from a single sample in a study of CD8 T cells in ankylosing spondylitis. TCRdb re-analysed the 5' RACE reads in MiXCR, keeping a single row per CDR3 protein. The repertoire holds roughly 700,000 distinct CDR3 sequences, with roughly 20% as singletons. The sequenced material came from blood, either unsorted or a sorted T cell fraction (not recorded which). These receptors were obtained from a male donor with ankylosing spondylitis. Each CDR3 is given with its conserved first and last residue. A D gene is named only where the DNA matches it firmly. Clone size is not always given. Where it is, it says once, few, many or a class for expanded clones.

d_call cdr3_length clone_size j_call v_call cdr3_nt cdr3_aa
TRBD1 15 few TRBJ2-3 TRBV19 TGTGCCAGTAGGGAGGACAGGGGTCCTGCAGATACGCAGTATTTT CASREDRGPADTQYF
- 18 few TRBJ1-3 TRBV15 TGTGCCACCAGCAGAGTCAGGGTGGCGGAAAGCTCTGGAAACACCATATATTTT CATSRVRVAESSGNTIYF
TRBD1 14 - TRBJ2-7 TRBV6-1 TGTGCCAGCAGAACCGGGACAGGGGGTTACGAGCAGTACTTC CASRTGTGGYEQYF
TRBD1 15 - TRBJ2-5 TRBV7-8 TGTGCCAGCAGCTCGCTGGACAGGCACCAAGAGACCCAGTACTTC CASSSLDRHQETQYF
TRBD2 16 - TRBJ2-1 TRBV7-9 TGTGCCAGCGGCTCACACGCGGGGGGGCCCTACAATGAGCAGTTCTTC CASGSHAGGPYNEQFF
- 16 - TRBJ1-3 TRBV7-8 TGTGCCAGCAGCTTAGCTAACATCTACTCTGGAAACACCATATATTTT CASSLANIYSGNTIYF
- 13 - TRBJ1-1 TRBV6-6 TGTGCCAGCGGGTCCGGCGGGAACACTGAAGCTTTCTTT CASGSGGNTEAFF
- 13 - TRBJ1-1 TRBV20-1 TGCAGTGCTGGAAGGGTGGGGGCCCCTGAAGCTTTCTTT CSAGRVGAPEAFF
- 16 few TRBJ2-1 TRBV7-9 TGTGCCAGCAGCTTAGTAAGGGGTAGCTCCTACAATGAGCAGTTCTTC CASSLVRGSSYNEQFF
- 16 - TRBJ2-3 TRBV7-2 TGTGCCAGCAGGCTCAGGTCAGGGAATAAGGCAGATACGCAGTATTTT CASRLRSGNKADTQYF
- 18 - TRBJ2-1 TRBV7-3 TGTGCCAGCAGCCCCCTCCGCCTAGCCGATAGTTCCTACAATGAGCAGTTCTTC CASSPLRLADSSYNEQFF
TRBD1 19 - TRBJ2-5 TRBV11-1 TGTGCCAGCAGCTACTTCTTTGGACAGGGGGCCTCGGACGAAGAGACCCAGTACTTC CASSYFFGQGASDEETQYF
TRBD2 16 few TRBJ2-1 TRBV7-3 TGTGCCAGCAGCTTATCTAGCGGGGGGGCAATGGATGAGCAGTTCTTC CASSLSSGGAMDEQFF
- 16 many TRBJ2-7 TRBV29-1 TGCAGCGTTGATACCCAAGGCGCAGGGAAAAGATACGAGCAGTACTTC CSVDTQGAGKRYEQYF
- 14 few TRBJ1-1 TRBV12-3/TRBV12-4 TGTGCCAGCAGCGAACTTGGTTTGGACACTGAAGCTTTCTTT CASSELGLDTEAFF
- 13 few TRBJ1-1 TRBV12-3/TRBV12-4 TGTGCCAGCATGATCCGGGACGTCACTGAAGCTTTCTTT CASMIRDVTEAFF
TRBD1 16 - TRBJ2-1 TRBV20-1 TGCAGTGCTAGAGGACTGGACAGGACAACTTACAATGAGCAGTTCTTC CSARGLDRTTYNEQFF
TRBD1 17 few TRBJ2-6 TRBV12-3/TRBV12-4 TGTGCCAGCAGCCAGGACAGGGAAGCCTCTGGGGCCAACGTCCTGACTTTC CASSQDREASGANVLTF
TRBD1 15 - TRBJ1-2 TRBV6-2/TRBV6-3 TGTGCCAGCAGTTCCTGGACAGGGGGCGAAGATGGCTACACCTTC CASSSWTGGEDGYTF
- 15 few TRBJ2-1 TRBV4-3 TGCGCCAGCAGCCCTTTCCAGGGTACCTACAATGAGCAGTTCTTC CASSPFQGTYNEQFF
- 15 - TRBJ1-5 TRBV7-9 TGTGCCAGCAGCTTAGCGCACGGAGGCAATCAGCCCCAGCATTTT CASSLAHGGNQPQHF
- 15 few TRBJ1-1 TRBV12-3/TRBV12-4 TGTGCCAGCAGTTTCGTCCGGGGTTCGGACACTGAAGCTTTCTTT CASSFVRGSDTEAFF